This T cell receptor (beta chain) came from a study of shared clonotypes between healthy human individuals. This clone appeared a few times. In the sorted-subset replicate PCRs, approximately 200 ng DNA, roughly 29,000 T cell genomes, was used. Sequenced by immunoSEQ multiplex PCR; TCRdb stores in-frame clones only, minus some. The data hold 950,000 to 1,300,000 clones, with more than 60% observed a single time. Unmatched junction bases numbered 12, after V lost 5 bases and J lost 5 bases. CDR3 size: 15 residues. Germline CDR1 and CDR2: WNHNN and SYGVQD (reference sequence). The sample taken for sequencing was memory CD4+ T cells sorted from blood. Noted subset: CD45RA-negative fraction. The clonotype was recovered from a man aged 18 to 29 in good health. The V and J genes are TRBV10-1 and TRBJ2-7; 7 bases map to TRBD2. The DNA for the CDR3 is TGCGCCAGCAGTCCCTCGGGCGGGAGAAGTGACGAGCAGTACTTC. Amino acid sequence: CASSPSGGRSDEQYF.